A single T cell receptor beta chain is shown here with its context. The entry originates in a study of blood T cell repertoires in COVID-19. Across the study: The United States, Italy and Spain were the sources of the acute and convalescent COVID-19 samples. In each case, the material was cDNA or gDNA derived from T cells, B-cell-depleted T cells, or PBMCs.

Under the authors' procedure: Amplification of reference gene primers provided the estimated nucleated cell counts. Clones were sequenced by immunoSEQ multiplex PCR, and TCRdb holds only the in-frame ones, with some missing. The V and J calls and clone size are taken from that table; D and trimming were inferred from the DNA. The sample records roughly 200,000 clones, roughly four fifths being singletons. J was trimmed by 3 bases and V by 5 bases; bases with no gene match: 3. The CDR3 covers 15 residues. Germline-derived CDR1 and CDR2 are SEHNR and FQNEAQ (reference sequence). The sequence derives from a man aged 45-65 years with active or convalescent COVID-19. This chain links TRBV7-9 with TRBJ2-1, with 11 bases lining up with TRBD1. Sequenced input: peripheral blood. CDR3 DNA sequence: TGTGCCAGCAGCGGACAGGGGGCCAGCTACAATGAGCAGTTCTTC. As protein: CASSGQGASYNEQFF. Combining the CDR3 with reference TRBV7-9 and TRBJ2-1 gives the whole variable domain DTGVSQNPRHKITKRGQNVTFRCDPISEHNRLYWYRQTLGQGPEFLTYFQNEAQLEKSRLLSDRFSAERPKGSFSTLEIQRTEQGDSAMYLCASSGQGASYNEQFFGPGTRLTVL.